Described below is a single T cell receptor beta chain sequence and its context. Its antigen is still unknown. cDNA libraries for TCR beta contained unique molecular identifiers. MiXCR, applied by TCRdb to the PCR reads, yields one record per CDR3 protein. The table records roughly 160,000 distinct CDR3 sequences, 36% of them present only once. Trimming cost V 0 bases and J 8 bases, with 16 bases left between them. CDR1 is GTSNPN and CDR2 is SVGIG in the germline V gene (reference sequence). The CDR3 loop spans 14 amino acids. The sample is drawn from a study of post-analysis software for immune sequencing data. Study background: Disease trajectories encompassed relapsing-remitting, secondary progressive and progressive-relapsing multiple sclerosis. General study results and limits: There were several TRBV segments more frequent in patients than controls, and TRBV5-6, TRBV5-1 and TRBV20-1 were among them. Clustering by F measure revealed strong co-clustering among samples prepared together in one batch.

This TCR derives from a girl between 10 and 17 years old with multiple sclerosis. The rearrangement uses TRBV30 and TRBJ1-2; D ambiguous. The sample here was blood, taken after autologous hematopoietic stem cell transplantation. The CDR3, as DNA: TGTGCCTGGAGTGTACTTAGGGCCGGGGAGGGCTACACCTTC. Protein: CAWSVLRAGEGYTF.